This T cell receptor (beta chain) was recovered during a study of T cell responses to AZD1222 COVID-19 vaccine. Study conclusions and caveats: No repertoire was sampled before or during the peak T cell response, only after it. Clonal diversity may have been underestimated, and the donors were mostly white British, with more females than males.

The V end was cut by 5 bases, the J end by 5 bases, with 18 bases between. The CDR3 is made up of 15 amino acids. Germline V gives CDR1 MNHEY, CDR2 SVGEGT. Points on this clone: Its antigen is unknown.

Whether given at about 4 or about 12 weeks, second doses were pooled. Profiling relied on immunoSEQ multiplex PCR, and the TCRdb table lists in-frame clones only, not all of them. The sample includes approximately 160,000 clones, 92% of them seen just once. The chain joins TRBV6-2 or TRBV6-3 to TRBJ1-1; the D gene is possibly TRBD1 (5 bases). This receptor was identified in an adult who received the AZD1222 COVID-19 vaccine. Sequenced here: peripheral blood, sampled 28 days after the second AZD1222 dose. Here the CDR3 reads CASSANRRTGTEAFF. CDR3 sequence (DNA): TGTGCCAGCAGTGCGAACAGGCGTACGGGGACTGAAGCTTTCTTT.